These 11 T cell receptor beta chains were sequenced from one sample in a study of cytomegalovirus exposure and HLA in healthy donors. 60 Vbeta and 13 Jbeta primers were used in PCR. TCRdb's table, derived via immunoSEQ multiplex PCR, lists solely in-frame clones and lacks some. The table lists 150,000 to 200,000 clones, 65% to 85% of them singletons. The sample was PBMCs. The receptors were sampled from a woman in her 40s in good health and CMV-seropositive.

This clone was seen just once. This chain uses TRBV27 with TRBJ1-5; TRBD1 aligns across 9 bases. Germline V gives CDR1 MNHEY, CDR2 SMNVEV (reference sequence). The CDR3 length is 14 residues. V dropped 5 bases and J dropped 6; count of bases not matched to a gene: 5. The CDR3 DNA reads TGTGCCAGCAGTATATACAGGGGGCCTCAGCCCCAGCATTTT. Its protein product is CASSIYRGPQPQHF.

V and J are TRBV7-3 and TRBJ1-2; 7 bases fit TRBD1. The ends lost 5 bases at V and 8 bases at J; junction bases unmatched: 11. The CDR3 consists of 14 residues. Germline V gene data show CDR1 as SGHTA and CDR2 as FQGTGA. The CDR3 region is CASSPQTGQEGYTF. The CDR3 DNA reads as TGTGCCAGCAGCCCGCAGACAGGGCAGGAAGGCTACACCTTC.

V is TRBV27 and J is TRBJ2-7, with D possibly matching TRBD2 (5 bases). The length of the CDR3 is 13 residues. In germline, CDR1 is MNHEY, CDR2 SMNVEV (reference sequence). Trimming removed 9 bases from V and 6 bases from J, with 18 bases in between. The CDR3 coding sequence is TGTGCCAGTACGCGAGGGCCGTACGCCGAGCAGTACTTC. Translation gives CASTRGPYAEQYF.

The chain combines TRBV6-6 with TRBJ2-7; tentative D call: TRBD1 (5 bases). Trimming left V 7 bases short and J 4 bases short, with 17 bases between. Germline CDR1 and CDR2: MNHNY and SVGAGI (reference sequence). The length of the CDR3 is 14 residues. The CDR3 region is CASNQWTPSYEQYF. Written as DNA, the CDR3 is TGTGCCAGCAACCAATGGACACCTTCTTACGAGCAGTACTTC.

The chain couples TRBV7-8 to TRBJ2-7; no clear D gene. This CDR3 comprises 11 residues. Germline V gene data show CDR1 as SGHVS and CDR2 as FQNEAQ. Deletions cut 4 bases from V and 4 bases from J, with 5 bases between. CDR3 protein: CASSSYYEQYF. CDR3 in DNA: TGTGCCAGCAGCTCCTATTACGAGCAGTACTTC.

V and J are TRBV28 and TRBJ1-2, with 7 bases lining up with TRBD1. The CDR3 spans 13 residues. Germline V lookup: CDR1 MDHEN, CDR2 SYDVKM. Trimming cost V 5 bases and J 5 bases; bases outside gene matches: 5. This CDR3 reads CASSPRGFYGYTF. As DNA, the CDR3 is TGTGCCAGCAGTCCCAGGGGGTTTTATGGCTACACCTTC.

V usage is TRBV4-3 and J usage is TRBJ2-5; D gene unclear. CDR3 length: 13 residues. The ends were cut back, 0 bases at V and 5 bases at J, with 7 bases in the middle. Germline CDR1 is LGHNA and CDR2 is YSLEER. CDR3: CASSQDLAETQYF. In DNA, the CDR3 is TGCGCCAGCAGCCAAGACCTCGCGGAGACCCAGTACTTC.

The genes are TRBV7-9 and TRBJ1-1; D call uncertain. This CDR3 contains 14 residues. Germline V gene lookup returns CDR1 SEHNR and CDR2 FQNEAQ (reference sequence). V was pared by 1 base and J by 3 bases, with 9 bases between. CDR3 region: CASSLGGGDTEAFF. In DNA, the CDR3 is TGTGCCAGCAGCTTAGGAGGCGGGGACACTGAAGCTTTCTTT.

V gene TRBV29-1 combines with J gene TRBJ2-5; TRBD2 agrees at 7 bases. Germline CDR1 reads SQVTM; CDR2 reads ANQGSEA. This CDR3 has 13 amino acids. V gave up 4 bases and J gave up 2 bases; unmatched junction bases: 4. CDR3 residues: CSVAGTTQETQYF. CDR3 DNA: TGCAGCGTTGCCGGGACTACACAAGAGACCCAGTACTTC.

V and J are TRBV30 and TRBJ1-1; D not resolved. The CDR3 is made up of 15 amino acids. V was pared by 2 bases and J by 0 bases, with 13 bases between. Germline V gene data show CDR1 as GTSNPN and CDR2 as SVGIG (reference sequence). CDR3 nucleotides: TGTGCCTGGAGTCCGCGCGGCAGCCTGAACACTGAAGCTTTCTTT. This encodes CAWSPRGSLNTEAFF.

V is TRBV2 and J is TRBJ2-1; D is perhaps TRBD2 (6 bases). The CDR3 contains 15 residues. CDR1 and CDR2 from the germline V gene are SNHLY and FYNNEI. V was cut by 7 bases and J by 4 bases, with 17 bases left in between. Written as DNA, the CDR3 is TGTGCCAGCACCCTAGGGCGGGGAGCTTACAATGAGCAGTTCTTC. Translating it yields CASTLGRGAYNEQFF.